The sequence of this T cell receptor (beta chain) was determined in a study of OX40 agonist ivuxolimab in advanced cancers. Findings of the study overall: There were, on average, more expanded clones in CD8+ T cells than in CD4+.

The CDR3 contains 16 residues. The V end was cut by 5 bases, the J end by 0 bases, with 15 bases between. CDR1 is SGHTA, CDR2 FQGTGA, per germline. Method: immunoSEQ multiplex PCR; TCRdb's copy keeps in-frame clones and lacks some. The table has roughly 60,000 clones, under 95% seen once; the top ten hold 11% to 15%. Of note for this clone: What it binds is not known.

This TCR derives from an adult with an advanced solid tumor such as melanoma, head and neck, liver or kidney cancer. The sample in question was CD4+ or CD8+ T cells sorted from blood, obtained in a trial of the OX40 agonist ivuxolimab. V gene TRBV7-3 combines with J gene TRBJ2-3; TRBD2 is a possible D gene (6 bases). The DNA for the CDR3 is TGTGCCAGCAGCCAACTAGGTAGCGGTAGCACAGATACGCAGTATTTT. Translated, it gives CASSQLGSGSTDTQYF.